This TCR beta chain was identified in a study of monozygotic twins with inflammatory bowel disease. Findings and caveats of the study: The inverse Simpson measure of TCRbeta diversity was lower in IBD patients than in healthy co-twins.

Note on this clonotype: The antigen remains unidentified.

The CDR3 loop spans 15 amino acids. Looked up from germline, CDR1 is SGHRS and CDR2 is YFSETQ. TCRdb re-called the 5' RACE reads and catalogs CDR3 proteins one per entry, DNA excluded. Seen in this sample are about 330,000 distinct CDR3 sequences; the ten most common clones hold around 2%. The receptor was derived from a human donor with ulcerative colitis or Crohn's disease, or a healthy co-twin of an affected twin (not recorded which). This chain links TRBV5-1 with TRBJ1-2; TCRdb reports TRBD1, a call that lacks DNA to check it against. Material: blood. The chain's CDR3 is CASSSTSRGNYGYTF.